The 5 T cell receptor beta chains below come from one sample, sequenced in a study of human T cells and chemical hapten exposure listed by TCRdb under 2021. Receptor amplification or capture employed RACE. The sequencer listed for this sample is NextSeq 500. TCRdb cleaned the public reads at Q25 with fastp, built clones with MiXCR and kept in-frame beta chains. Entries are consolidated by CDR3 protein sequence, retaining the most common genes and DNA. The sample has about 80,000 distinct CDR3 sequences on record, approximately 15% of them singletons. Jointly, the top ten make up 3.5% to 6% of the sample. In light of the paper, this sample's time point label describes: pre-sensitization, week 0. The treatment or condition label for this specimen denotes: therapeutic diphenylcyclopropenone sensitization with weekly scalp DPC. Sequencing used whole blood, obtained in connection with sensitization to the hapten diphenylcyclopropenone (DPC). Receptors originate from a woman between 45 and 60 years old with alopecia areata. Some clones in this sample may be carry-over from other donors' samples.

The chain links TRBV20-1 to TRBJ1-4; the D is unclear. CDR3 length equals 14 residues. Looked up from germline, CDR1 is DFQATT and CDR2 is SNEGSKA (reference sequence). V was cut by 3 bases and J by 10 bases, with 18 bases left in between. CDR3 loop: CSASAAVPRGKLFF. The CDR3 nucleotides read TGCAGTGCTAGCGCGGCAGTCCCCCGGGGAAAACTGTTTTTT.

This sequence joins TRBV20-1 and TRBJ2-4, with 9 bases lining up with TRBD2. V dropped 5 bases and J dropped 7; count of bases not matched to a gene: 6. Germline V CDR1 and CDR2: DFQATT, SNEGSKA (reference sequence). This CDR3 is 13 amino acids long. In DNA, the CDR3 is TGCAGTGCTCCGACTAGCGGCGGGAACATTCAGTACTTC. It codes for CSAPTSGGNIQYF.

This clonotype was picked up a small number of times. The V and J genes are TRBV6-5 and TRBJ1-6; D remains ambiguous. V was trimmed by 4 bases and J by 6 bases, leaving 10 bases between them. The CDR3 covers 14 residues. Looked up from germline, CDR1 is MNHEY and CDR2 is SVGAGI. CDR3 sequence: CASSSTPPNSPLHF. The CDR3 coding sequence is TGTGCCAGCAGTTCCACGCCCCCTAATTCACCCCTCCACTTT.

The chain carries TRBV6-6 and TRBJ2-1, with TRBD2 matching over 9 bases. The germline V gene encodes CDR1 MNHNY and CDR2 SVGAGI (reference sequence). J lost 5 bases, V lost 2 bases, and 4 bases had no gene match. There are 15 residues in the CDR3. As DNA, the CDR3 is TGTGCCAGCAGTTACGGGACTAGCAGAGACAATGAGCAGTTCTTC. It is translated as CASSYGTSRDNEQFF.

This clonotype was detected many times. The genes are TRBV27 and TRBJ2-1; D not resolved. V dropped 4 bases and J dropped 8 bases, with 24 bases sitting between them. Germline values: CDR1 MNHEY, CDR2 SMNVEV (reference sequence). The CDR3 totals 17 residues. The CDR3 loop is CASSSLLSPSGGYEQFF. The CDR3 DNA is TGTGCCAGCAGTTCCCTTTTGTCTCCTAGTGGTGGGTATGAGCAGTTCTTC.